Below, 19 T cell receptor beta chains from the same sample are listed, as sequenced in a study of blood T cell repertoires in COVID-19. Profiling relied on immunoSEQ multiplex PCR, and the TCRdb table lists in-frame clones only, not all of them. The sample has hundreds of thousands of clones; 85% to 90% are singletons. The sequenced sample consisted of peripheral blood. The receptors come from a woman aged 50 to 65 with active or convalescent COVID-19.

The chain combines TRBV5-1 with TRBJ2-7; D is perhaps TRBD2 (5 bases). Trimming removed 0 bases from V and 0 bases from J, with 10 bases in between. The CDR3 has 15 residues. The germline CDR1 and CDR2 sequences are SGHRS and YFSETQ. In nucleotides, the CDR3 is TGCGCCAGCAGCTTGGATGGACTGATCTCCTACGAGCAGTACTTC. The encoded protein is CASSLDGLISYEQYF.

This clone appeared once. The rearrangement joins TRBV6-5 to TRBJ2-2; D is undetermined. CDR3 length: 12 residues. Germline V gene lookup returns CDR1 MNHEY and CDR2 SVGAGI. The CDR3 DNA sequence: TGTGCTACGTATACTTACACCGGGGAGCTGTTTTTT. This translates into CATYTYTGELFF.

This chain connects TRBV28 to TRBJ1-6, with 9 bases matching TRBD1. Unmatched junction bases numbered 10, after V lost 6 bases and J lost 19 bases. CDR1 MDHEN and CDR2 SYDVKM come from the germline V gene. The CDR3 covers 12 residues. This chain's CDR3 is CASRSGQGKRHF. In nucleotides, the CDR3 is TGTGCCAGCAGATCTGGACAGGGGAAAAGACACTTT.

The chain employs TRBV5-1 and TRBJ2-7, with 7 bases that match TRBD1. The CDR3 length is 14 residues. Germline V gene lookup returns CDR1 SGHRS and CDR2 YFSETQ. V lost 4 bases to trimming and J lost 4 bases; unmatched junction nucleotides: 8. The CDR3 protein is CASSPRDSGYEQYF. In DNA form, the CDR3 reads TGCGCCAGCAGCCCTCGGGACAGTGGGTACGAGCAGTACTTC. Full variable domain (rest looked up from reference TRBV5-1 and TRBJ2-7): KAGVTQTPRYLIKTRGQQVTLSCSPISGHRSVSWYQQTPGQGLQFLFEYFSETQRNKGNFPGRFSGRQFSNSRSEMNVSTLELGDSALYLCASSPRDSGYEQYFGPGTRLTVT.

The chain couples TRBV5-1 to TRBJ2-1; 10 bases agree with TRBD1. The CDR3 has 19 residues. Per the germline V gene, CDR1 is SGHRS and CDR2 is YFSETQ. The V gene end was trimmed by 2 bases and the J gene end by 1 base; junction bases not matched to a gene: 12. The CDR3 nucleotides are TGCGCCAGCAGCTTTCGAGGACAGGGGGAAACGAGTTCCTACAATGAGCAGTTCTTC. Translating gives CASSFRGQGETSSYNEQFF.

CDR3 sequence: CASSPPWGDEQFF. Here the CDR3 DNA reads TGTGCCAGCAGCCCGCCATGGGGGGATGAGCAGTTCTTC. The V call is TRBV7-9, the J call TRBJ2-1; D is possibly TRBD2 (6 bases). The V and J ends lost 5 bases and 8 bases respectively, with 13 bases between them. The germline gives CDR1 SEHNR, CDR2 FQNEAQ (reference sequence). The length of the CDR3 is 13 residues.

The V gene is TRBV5-1, the J gene TRBJ2-3; 7 nucleotides agree with TRBD1. Germline CDR1 is SGHRS and CDR2 is YFSETQ. The CDR3 runs to 15 residues. After removal of 2 bases from V and 2 bases from J, the junction contained 5 bases not matched to a gene. The CDR3 protein is CASSFPTGSTDTQYF. The CDR3 region has the DNA TGCGCCAGCAGCTTCCCGACAGGGTCCACAGATACGCAGTATTTT.

The CDR3 DNA reads as TGTGCCAGCAGTGATACAGGAGCGGGGAATGAAAAACTGTTTTTT. The encoded protein is CASSDTGAGNEKLFF. V gene TRBV6-2 or TRBV6-3 combines with J gene TRBJ1-4; a weak D match, TRBD1 (5 bases). Per germline, CDR1 MNHEY and CDR2 SVGEGT. Trimming cost V 5 bases and J 5 bases, with 15 bases left between them. The CDR3 is 15 residues long.

CDR3 region: CASTTQGGETQYF. CDR3 DNA: TGTGCCAGCACTACCCAGGGTGGAGAGACCCAGTACTTC. The chain employs TRBV12-3 or TRBV12-4 and TRBJ2-5; tentative D call: TRBD1 (5 bases). The CDR3 covers 13 residues. Trimming stripped 7 bases from V and 4 bases from J, with 13 bases between.

V and J are TRBV20-1 and TRBJ1-2; D call uncertain. The CDR3 is made up of 11 amino acids. From germline, CDR1 is DFQATT and CDR2 SNEGSKA (reference sequence). Trimming removed 3 bases from V and 8 bases from J, with 10 bases in between. CDR3 nucleotides: TGCAGTGCTAGTGCCAGGAGGGGCTACACCTTC. Translating gives CSASARRGYTF.

The chain has TRBV5-1 and TRBJ1-1, with D hard to call. Per the germline V gene, CDR1 is SGHRS and CDR2 is YFSETQ. The CDR3 length is 14 residues. Trimming removed 0 bases at V and 4 bases at J, with 10 bases between. CDR3 residues: CASSLAPGSTEAFF. In nucleotides, the CDR3 is TGCGCCAGCAGCTTGGCTCCCGGGTCCACTGAAGCTTTCTTT. Supplemented by reference TRBV5-1 and TRBJ1-1, the full variable domain reads KAGVTQTPRYLIKTRGQQVTLSCSPISGHRSVSWYQQTPGQGLQFLFEYFSETQRNKGNFPGRFSGRQFSNSRSEMNVSTLELGDSALYLCASSLAPGSTEAFFGQGTRLTVV.

The V call is TRBV6-5, the J call TRBJ1-1, with a weak D call TRBD1 (6 bases). In germline, CDR1 is MNHEY, CDR2 SVGAGI. The V gene lost 7 bases and the J gene lost 3 bases, with 15 bases spanning the gap. The CDR3 totals 14 residues. Here the CDR3 reads CASINRVGDTEAFF. The CDR3 DNA reads TGTGCCAGCATTAACAGGGTAGGGGACACTGAAGCTTTCTTT.

This sequence joins TRBV7-2 and TRBJ2-7, with 8 bases matching TRBD2. The CDR3 covers 14 residues. Germline lookup yields CDR1 SGHTA and CDR2 FQGNSA. The ends lost 5 bases at V and 4 bases at J; junction bases unmatched: 7. CDR3 nucleotides: TGTGCCAGCAGCCCCTCACTAGCGGTATACGAGCAGTACTTC. Amino acids: CASSPSLAVYEQYF.

The V call is TRBV19, the J call TRBJ1-1; possibly TRBD1 for D (6 bases). Trimming removed 1 base at V and 1 base at J, with 13 bases between. This CDR3 spans 16 amino acids. Germline-derived CDR1 and CDR2 are LNHDA and SQIVND (reference sequence). CDR3 loop: CASSIVLQGKNTEAFF. DNA for the CDR3: TGTGCCAGTAGTATAGTATTACAGGGCAAGAACACTGAAGCTTTCTTT.

The chain is built from TRBV28 and TRBJ1-1; TRBD1 aligns across 8 bases. This CDR3 is built from 15 residues. The V segment lost 3 bases and the J segment 10 bases; nucleotides outside the gene matches: 13. From germline, CDR1 is MDHEN and CDR2 SYDVKM. The CDR3 protein is CASSFPQDRGRGAFF. Written as DNA, the CDR3 is TGTGCCAGCAGTTTCCCACAAGACAGGGGAAGAGGAGCTTTCTTT.

This chain links TRBV27 with TRBJ2-1, with D tentatively TRBD2 (6 bases). This CDR3 region has 16 residues. V was trimmed by 4 bases and J by 3 bases, leaving 16 bases between them. CDR1 MNHEY and CDR2 SMNVEV come from the germline V gene (reference sequence). The CDR3 region has the DNA TGTGCCAGCAGTTCTCTACCGGGGAGGTACTACAATGAGCAGTTCTTC. Translation: CASSSLPGRYYNEQFF.

About this clone itself: In the same sample, other DNA sequences code for this CDR3. The chain combines TRBV5-1 with TRBJ2-5, with a weak D call TRBD2 (5 bases). The CDR3 totals 14 residues. Germline V gene data show CDR1 as SGHRS and CDR2 as YFSETQ. The ends were cut back, 0 bases at V and 1 base at J, with 7 bases in the middle. The CDR3 spells CASSLGGGQETQYF. The DNA of the CDR3 is TGCGCCAGCAGCTTGGGTGGAGGCCAAGAGACCCAGTACTTC.

This rearrangement joins TRBV25-1 to TRBJ1-3; D remains ambiguous. The germline V and J ends were trimmed by 7 bases and 3 bases, with 7 bases remaining between them. CDR1 is MGHDK and CDR2 is SYGVNS in the germline V gene. CDR3 length equals 12 residues. Written as DNA, the CDR3 is TGTGCCAGCATCGGTATTGGAAACACCATATATTTT. Encoded protein: CASIGIGNTIYF.

The V and J genes are TRBV20-1 and TRBJ2-1; 10 nucleotides match TRBD2. The CDR3 is made up of 15 amino acids. Germline V gene sequence: CDR1 DFQATT, CDR2 SNEGSKA (reference sequence). With 3 bases clipped from V and 5 bases from J, the junction kept 7 bases outside the gene matches. The CDR3 bases are TGCAGTGCTAGTCCAACTAGCGGGGATAACAATGAGCAGTTCTTC. Translating it yields CSASPTSGDNNEQFF.